The present entry profiles one TCR beta chain with its context. Its target antigen remains unknown. Base qualities were left out, and no much larger clone turns up one base away. The data stem from a study of control samples from healthy donors and cancer patients (TCRdb year 2020). Library creation used the immunoSEQ multiplex PCR assay. The table comes from immuneACCESS by way of TCRdb, which keeps in-frame sequences with V and J called. Part of the clones is missing from these tables; in studies checked, under half for an unresolved V gene and the rest for unknown reasons. The sample yields about 110,000 clones; 70% to 85% were counted once. Approximately 7% of the sample is held by the ten biggest clonotypes. Reading from cysteine to phenylalanine, the CDR3 counts 14 amino acids. The CDR3 DNA has 42 bases and is translated from base 1. Germline trimming: 6 bases from V, 3 bases from J; junction bases outside gene matches: 3. From the germline V gene, CDR1 is MDHEN and CDR2 is SYDVKM.

The TCR originated in a man younger than 35 in good health. The sequenced sample was blood. The V and J segments used are TRBV28 and TRBJ2-5; TRBD1 agrees with 11 junctional bases. The CDR3 protein sequence reads: CASRLGQGEETQYF. The sequence in DNA is TGTGCCAGCAGACTGGGACAGGGGGAAGAGACCCAGTACTTC.